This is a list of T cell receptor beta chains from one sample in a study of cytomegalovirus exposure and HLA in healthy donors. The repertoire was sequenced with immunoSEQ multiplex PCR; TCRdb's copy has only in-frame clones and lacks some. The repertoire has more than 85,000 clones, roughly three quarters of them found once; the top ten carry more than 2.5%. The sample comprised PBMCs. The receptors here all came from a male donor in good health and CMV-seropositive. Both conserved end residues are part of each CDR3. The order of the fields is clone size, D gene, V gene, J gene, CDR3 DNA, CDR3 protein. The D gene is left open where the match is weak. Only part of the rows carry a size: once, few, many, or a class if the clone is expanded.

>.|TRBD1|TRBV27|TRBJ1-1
TGTGCCAGCAGTCTTCGACAGGGTGAAGCTTTCTTT
CASSLRQGEAFF
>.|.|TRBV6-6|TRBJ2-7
TGTGCCAGCAGACGCAGGGATTTCGGCTACGAGCAGTACTTC
CASRRRDFGYEQYF
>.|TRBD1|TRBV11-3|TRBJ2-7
TGTGCCAGCAGCTTAGGGGGGACAGTATACGAGCAGTACTTC
CASSLGGTVYEQYF
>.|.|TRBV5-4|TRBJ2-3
TGTGCCAGCAGCTCGACAGATACGCAGTATTTT
CASSSTDTQYF
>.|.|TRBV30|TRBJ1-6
TGTGCCTGGAGTTCTTTAAACTCCTATAATTCACCCCTCCACTTT
CAWSSLNSYNSPLHF
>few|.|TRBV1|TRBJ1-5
TGCACCAGCAGCCAAGATCTTACAGGGGTTTTTCGTCAGCCCCAGCATTTT
CTSSQDLTGVFRQPQHF
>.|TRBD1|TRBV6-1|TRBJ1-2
TGTGCCAGCAGGGAACCGGGGACAGTCTATGGCTACACCTTC
CASREPGTVYGYTF
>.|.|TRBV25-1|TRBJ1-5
TGTGCCAGCAGTATCAGGGCAGGGCAGCCCCAGCATTTT
CASSIRAGQPQHF
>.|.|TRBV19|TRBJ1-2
TGTGCCAGTAGTATTTCGGACAGCTATGGCTACACCTTC
CASSISDSYGYTF
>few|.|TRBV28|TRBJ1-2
TGTGCCAGCAGTTTGGGGAGAAAAGTAGGCTACACCTTC
CASSLGRKVGYTF
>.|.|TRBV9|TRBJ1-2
TGTGCCAGCAGCGTAGAGGAGGGTAGCGGCTACACCTTC
CASSVEEGSGYTF
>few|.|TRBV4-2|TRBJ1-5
TGTGCCAGCAGCCAAGAAATGGGGCTACCGAATCAGCCCCAGCATTTT
CASSQEMGLPNQPQHF
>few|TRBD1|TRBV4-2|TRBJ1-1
TGTGCCAGCAGCCCCCGGGAGGGGGCCATGAACACTGAAGCTTTCTTT
CASSPREGAMNTEAFF
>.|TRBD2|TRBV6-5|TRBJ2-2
TGTGCCAGCAGTTATTTCGGACTAGCCTCGAGGGAGCTGTTTTTT
CASSYFGLASRELFF
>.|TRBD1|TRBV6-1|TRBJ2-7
TGTGCCAGTGGGACAGGGGGCGCAGGGTACGAGCAGTACTTC
CASGTGGAGYEQYF
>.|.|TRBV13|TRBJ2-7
TGTACCCTCTTAGCCCACTCCTACGAGCAGTACTTC
CTLLAHSYEQYF
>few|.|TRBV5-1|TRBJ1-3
TGCGCCAGCAGCTTGGAGTGGCGGGACACCATATATTTT
CASSLEWRDTIYF
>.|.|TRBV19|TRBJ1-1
TGCGCCAGTAGTATAGATCAAACAGCGAACACTGAAGCTTTCTTT
CASSIDQTANTEAFF
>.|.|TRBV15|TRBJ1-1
TGTGCCACCAGCCCGGGGGACCTGAACACTGAAGCTTTCTTT
CATSPGDLNTEAFF
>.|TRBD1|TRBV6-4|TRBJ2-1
TGTGCCAGCAGTGACTCTCTTCGGACAGGGCTCAATGAGCAGTTCTTC
CASSDSLRTGLNEQFF
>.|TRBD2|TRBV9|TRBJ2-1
TGTGCCAGCAGCGTAGACGCCGGGACTAGACAATACAATGAGCAGTTCTTC
CASSVDAGTRQYNEQFF
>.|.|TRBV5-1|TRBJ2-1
TGCGCCAGCAGCTTGGGTCGAGATGAGCAGTTCTTC
CASSLGRDEQFF
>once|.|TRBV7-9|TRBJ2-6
TGTGCCAGCATAAAGAAGTTGGGCAGGGTGGACTCTGGGGCCAACGTCCTGACTTTC
CASIKKLGRVDSGANVLTF
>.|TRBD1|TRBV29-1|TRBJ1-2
TGCAGCGGTGCACAGGGGGCGGGGGGCTACACCTTC
CSGAQGAGGYTF
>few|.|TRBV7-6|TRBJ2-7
TGTGCCAGCAGCTCCTACTCGTCCTACGAGCAGTACTTC
CASSSYSSYEQYF
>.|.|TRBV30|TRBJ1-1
TGTGCCTGGAGTGGGTCAGGGGTCTTGAACACTGAAGCTTTCTTT
CAWSGSGVLNTEAFF
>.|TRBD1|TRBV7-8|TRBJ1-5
TGTGCCAGCAGCTTGCAGGGGGTACCCCAGGGGCAGCCCCAGCATTTT
CASSLQGVPQGQPQHF
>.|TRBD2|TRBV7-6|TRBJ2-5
TGTGCCACCCAAGCCGGGACTAGCGGAGAGACCCAGTACTTC
CATQAGTSGETQYF
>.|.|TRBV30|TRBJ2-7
TGTGCCTGGAGTACACTAGGGGGGGGGCAGTACTTC
CAWSTLGGGQYF
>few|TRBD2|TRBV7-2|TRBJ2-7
TGTGCCAGCAGCCTTGGGACTAGCGGGGACGAGCAGTACTTC
CASSLGTSGDEQYF
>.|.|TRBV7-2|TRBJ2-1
TGTGCCAGCAGCCCTAGGATGGGTGGTAGTAGGAATGAGCAGTTCTTC
CASSPRMGGSRNEQFF
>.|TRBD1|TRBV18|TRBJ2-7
TGTGCCAGCTCTCTAGCCGGGACAGGGGCCCTTAGGAGCTCCTACGAGCAGTACTTC
CASSLAGTGALRSSYEQYF
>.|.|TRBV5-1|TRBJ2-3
TGCGCCAGCAGCTTGTTAGGGGACTCAGATACGCAGTATTTT
CASSLLGDSDTQYF
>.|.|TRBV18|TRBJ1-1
TGTGCCAGCTCAGAAATGGACACGAACACTGAAGCTTTCTTT
CASSEMDTNTEAFF
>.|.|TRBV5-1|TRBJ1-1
TGCGCCAGCAGCTACTCAGGGGATGTGAACACTGAAGCTTTCTTT
CASSYSGDVNTEAFF
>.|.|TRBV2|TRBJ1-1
TGTGCCAGCAGCTATACTCTGAACACTGAAGCTTTCTTT
CASSYTLNTEAFF
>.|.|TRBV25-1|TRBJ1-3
TGTGCCAGCAGTTCAGGAAACACCATATATTTT
CASSSGNTIYF
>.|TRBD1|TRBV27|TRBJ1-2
TGTGCCAGCAGTTTAGCAGGGGGCGATGGCTACACCTTC
CASSLAGGDGYTF
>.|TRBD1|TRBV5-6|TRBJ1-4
TGTGCCAGCAGTCCCACAGGGGCAACTAATGAAAAACTGTTTTTT
CASSPTGATNEKLFF
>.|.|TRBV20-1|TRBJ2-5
TGCAGTGCTGCGGATAGGGAGACCCAGTACTTC
CSAADRETQYF
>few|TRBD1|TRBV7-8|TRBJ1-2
TGTGCCAGCAGCTTGAGACGGGACAGGGTCCCGGTCGACGGCTACACCTTC
CASSLRRDRVPVDGYTF